A selection of T cell receptor beta chains follows, all from one sample in a study of CD8+CD57+ T cells in acquired aplastic anemia. TCRdb re-analysed the reads in MiXCR, keeping a single row per CDR3 protein. The table lists more than 150,000 distinct CDR3 sequences, roughly half of them singletons. Sequences were obtained from sorted CD4+, CD8+, or CD8+CD57+ T cells (not recorded which) from PBMCs. These receptors were obtained from a human donor with aplastic anemia. Each CDR3 is given with its conserved first and last residue. D genes are given only for firm matches. The size field is filled for only some rows; it gives once, few, many or a size class.

J	D	size	V	DNA	CDR3
TRBJ2-7	TRBD2	-	TRBV11-2	TGTGCCAGCAGCTTAGGTCTAGCGGGAGTCTACGAGCAGTACTTC	CASSLGLAGVYEQYF
TRBJ2-5	-	many	TRBV6-4	TGTGCCACCATCCGGGGAGCGGTTAAAGAGACCCAGTACTTC	CATIRGAVKETQYF
TRBJ2-1	-	-	TRBV19	TGTGCCAGTAGTACTCGCCGGGGTGTGCTGCCGCAGTTCTTC	CASSTRRGVLPQFF
TRBJ2-7	TRBD1	-	TRBV7-3	TGTGCCAGCAGCCGGGACAGCGCGAACACCGGGGATAACTACGAGCAGTACTTC	CASSRDSANTGDNYEQYF
TRBJ2-7	-	-	TRBV19	TGTGCCAGTAGTATAGCTGAGGACTCCTACGAGCAGTACTTC	CASSIAEDSYEQYF
TRBJ1-2	-	-	TRBV10-2	TGCGCCAGGAGTGAGAAGACTGGGATACCTATTAACTATGGCTACACCTTC	CARSEKTGIPINYGYTF
TRBJ2-7	-	few	TRBV29-1	TGCAGCGTTCATATTCGGGACCTCGAGCAGTACTTC	CSVHIRDLEQYF
TRBJ1-1	-	-	TRBV10-1	TGCGCCAGCAGTGTGGGCCCAGGGATAGGCACTGAAGCTTTCTTT	CASSVGPGIGTEAFF
TRBJ1-2	-	-	TRBV7-4	TGTGCCAGCAGCCCGGCCGGGGGAAACACCTTC	CASSPAGGNTF
TRBJ2-7	-	few	TRBV18	TGTGCCAGCTCACCACCTTCGGGCCTCAGCTCCTACGAGCAGTACTTC	CASSPPSGLSSYEQYF
TRBJ1-1	-	-	TRBV20-1	TGCAGTGCTAAGTTCGGGTCCGCTGACACTGAAGCTTTCTTT	CSAKFGSADTEAFF
TRBJ1-5	-	-	TRBV3-1	TGTGCCAGCAGCCAATCAGGCAGCAATCAGCCCCAGCATTTT	CASSQSGSNQPQHF
TRBJ1-1	-	-	TRBV10-3	TGTGCCATCAGTAAGCAGGACCTGAACACTGAAGCTTTCTTT	CAISKQDLNTEAFF
TRBJ2-1	-	many	TRBV5-4	TGTGCCAGCAGCTTGCAGGGGGGGAATGAGCAGTTCTTC	CASSLQGGNEQFF
TRBJ1-1	TRBD1	-	TRBV7-3	TGTGCCAGCAGTGCAGGAGCGGGACAGCAGAACACTGAAGCTTTCTTT	CASSAGAGQQNTEAFF
TRBJ1-5	TRBD1	many	TRBV20-1	TGCAGTGCGTGGCCGGGGACAGGGGATCAGCCCCAGCATTTT	CSAWPGTGDQPQHF
TRBJ2-5	TRBD2	many	TRBV28	TGTGCCAGCAGTTTGATGACTAGCGGCCCAGGGGCCCAGTACTTC	CASSLMTSGPGAQYF
TRBJ2-7	TRBD2	few	TRBV24-1	TGTGCCACCAGTATGGCGGGAGGGAACCACGAGCAGTACTTC	CATSMAGGNHEQYF
TRBJ2-5	TRBD2	-	TRBV7-2	TGTGCCAGCACTTCTAGCGGTCCGGAGACCCAGTACTTC	CASTSSGPETQYF
TRBJ2-7	-	-	TRBV2	TGTGCCAGCAGTGGACAGAGCCAATACTACGAGCAGTACTTC	CASSGQSQYYEQYF
TRBJ1-2	-	-	TRBV5-1	TGCGCCAGCAGCTTGGGGCAGGCCGGAGGGGGCTACACCTTC	CASSLGQAGGGYTF
TRBJ2-4	TRBD1	-	TRBV10-3	TGTACCATCAGGGGACAGGGGATGGCCAAAAACATCCAGTACTTC	CTIRGQGMAKNIQYF
TRBJ2-5	TRBD1	-	TRBV10-3	TGTGCCATCAAGGGACAGGGTGTGGGGGAAGAGACCCAGTACTTC	CAIKGQGVGEETQYF
TRBJ1-1	-	-	TRBV15	TGTGCCACCAGCAGAGGTGGGGCGACGAACACTGAAGCTTTCTTT	CATSRGGATNTEAFF
TRBJ2-7	TRBD2	-	TRBV9	TGTGCCAGCAGCCAAGAGGCGGGGGGGCCCTACGAGCAGTACTTC	CASSQEAGGPYEQYF
TRBJ1-1	-	many	TRBV6-5	TGTGCCAGCACCGGGGATTACACTGAAGCTTTCTTT	CASTGDYTEAFF